The rows below give T cell receptor beta chains drawn from one sample of a study of human T cells and chemical hapten exposure. TCRdb redid the calling of the RACE reads with MiXCR, one entry per CDR3 protein. The sample records 56,000 or so distinct CDR3 sequences, roughly 9% being singletons. The material sequenced was whole blood, taken in connection with sensitization to the hapten diphenylcyclopropenone (DPC). The receptors stem from a woman aged 25-40 years with alopecia areata. Some clones in this sample may be carry-over from other donors' samples. Both conserved end residues are part of each CDR3. A D gene is named only where the DNA matches it firmly. Not all rows give a size; the values are once, few, many and, for expanded clones, a class.

D gene	V gene	J gene	clone size	CDR3 protein	CDR3 DNA
.	TRBV19	TRBJ1-4	.	CASKPRDWHNEKLFF	TGTGCCAGTAAGCCGAGGGACTGGCATAATGAAAAACTGTTTTTT
.	TRBV12-3/TRBV12-4	TRBJ1-2	many	CASSPTDFYGYTF	TGTGCCAGCAGCCCGACGGATTTCTATGGCTACACCTTC
.	TRBV7-8	TRBJ1-3	few	CASSLARAGNTIYF	TGTGCCAGCAGCTTAGCCAGGGCTGGAAACACCATATATTTT
.	TRBV6-2/TRBV6-3	TRBJ2-7	few	CASSPSPYYEQYF	TGTGCCAGCAGTCCCTCCCCGTACTACGAGCAGTACTTC
.	TRBV7-9	TRBJ2-3	few	CASSPVGISQYF	TGTGCCAGCAGCCCAGTTGGTATTTCGCAGTATTTT
TRBD1	TRBV6-1	TRBJ2-2	.	CASARDRESGELFF	TGTGCCAGCGCCCGGGACAGGGAGTCCGGGGAGCTGTTTTTT
.	TRBV20-1	TRBJ2-3	.	CSAIPSTNTQYF	TGCAGTGCTATACCCAGTACAAATACGCAGTATTTT
TRBD2	TRBV7-2	TRBJ2-5	few	CASSRRGGQETQYF	TGTGCCAGCAGCCGCCGGGGGGGCCAAGAGACCCAGTACTTC
.	TRBV6-6	TRBJ2-1	.	CASRAQEGEQFF	TGTGCCAGCAGGGCTCAGGAGGGGGAGCAGTTCTTC
.	TRBV10-3	TRBJ2-5	.	CAISADERTQYF	TGTGCCATCAGTGCCGACGAGAGGACCCAGTACTTC
TRBD1	TRBV4-2	TRBJ2-3	few	CASSQDGTGASTDTQYF	TGTGCCAGCAGCCAGGATGGGACAGGGGCCAGCACAGATACGCAGTATTTT
.	TRBV7-3	TRBJ2-7	few	CASSLNGIPVLEQYF	TGTGCCAGCAGCTTAAACGGAATTCCTGTCCTCGAGCAGTACTTC
.	TRBV5-6	TRBJ2-5	.	CASSDVDRTQETQYF	TGTGCCAGCAGCGATGTGGACAGAACCCAAGAGACCCAGTACTTC
TRBD1	TRBV19	TRBJ2-4	few	CASSVTGGENIQYF	TGTGCCAGTAGTGTTACAGGGGGCGAAAACATTCAGTACTTC
.	TRBV12-3/TRBV12-4	TRBJ2-5	.	CASSLPPERDSTTSQYF	TGTGCCAGCAGTCTGCCACCTGAGAGAGACAGCACGACCTCACAGTACTTC
.	TRBV18	TRBJ1-4	.	CASSPLNWEKLFF	TGTGCCAGCTCACCTCTAAACTGGGAAAAACTGTTTTTT
.	TRBV11-2	TRBJ2-7	many	CASSLNPWEQYF	TGTGCCAGCAGCCTAAACCCGTGGGAGCAGTACTTC
TRBD2	TRBV3-1	TRBJ2-1	.	CASSSGRGGYNEQFF	TGTGCCAGCAGTAGCGGGAGGGGGGGCTACAATGAGCAGTTCTTC
.	TRBV11-1	TRBJ2-3	few	CASSLSAGGDTQYF	TGTGCCAGCAGCCTTAGCGCTGGAGGAGATACGCAGTATTTT
.	TRBV5-5	TRBJ2-6	few	CASSLPYRSSGANVLTF	TGTGCCAGCAGCCTACCTTACAGGAGCTCTGGGGCCAACGTCCTGACTTTC
.	TRBV12-3/TRBV12-4	TRBJ1-6	.	CASSPTAGSPLHF	TGTGCCAGCAGTCCGACGGCGGGTTCACCCCTCCACTTT
.	TRBV24-1	TRBJ2-7	many	CATSDPDSYEQYF	TGTGCCACCAGTGATCCCGACTCCTACGAGCAGTACTTC
.	TRBV5-6	TRBJ1-1	few	CASSLVISWFRGSTEAFF	TGTGCCAGCAGCTTGGTAATTAGCTGGTTTCGGGGGAGTACTGAAGCTTTCTTT
.	TRBV6-6	TRBJ1-5	many	CASKQPGTSLDQPQHF	TGTGCCAGCAAACAACCCGGGACAAGCCTTGATCAGCCCCAGCATTTT
.	TRBV12-3/TRBV12-4	TRBJ2-3	few	CASSLIPGRDTQYF	TGTGCCAGCAGTTTAATTCCGGGGAGAGATACGCAGTATTTT
.	TRBV2	TRBJ2-7	.	CASSNGPTAPFDEQYF	TGTGCCAGCAGTAACGGACCGACTGCTCCTTTCGACGAGCAGTACTTC
.	TRBV5-1	TRBJ2-1	few	CASGGAYEQFF	TGCGCCAGCGGGGGGGCCTATGAGCAGTTCTTC
.	TRBV7-8	TRBJ2-7	few	CASSLVGGPSYEQYF	TGTGCCAGCAGCTTAGTGGGGGGGCCCTCCTACGAGCAGTACTTC
TRBD1	TRBV10-3	TRBJ2-6	.	CAISETGAGANVLTF	TGTGCCATCAGTGAGACAGGGGCCGGGGCCAACGTCCTGACTTTC
TRBD2	TRBV7-9	TRBJ2-1	.	CASSLGLAGETSYNEQFF	TGTGCCAGCAGCTTAGGACTAGCGGGGGAGACCTCCTACAATGAGCAGTTCTTC
TRBD1	TRBV20-1	TRBJ1-1	few	CSAPDRGPEAFF	TGCAGTGCTCCGGACAGGGGTCCTGAAGCTTTCTTT
.	TRBV7-8	TRBJ2-7	.	CAIGHYEQYF	TGTGCCATAGGGCACTACGAGCAGTACTTC
.	TRBV20-1	TRBJ2-7	.	CSAPGTIPYEQYF	TGCAGTGCCCCGGGGACCATTCCCTACGAGCAGTACTTC
.	TRBV5-6	TRBJ1-1	.	CASSRPGRGRAEAFF	TGTGCCAGCAGCCGACCCGGCCGGGGGCGAGCTGAAGCTTTCTTT
.	TRBV2	TRBJ1-5	few	CAATTNTGCQPQHF	TGTGCCGCAACAACCAATACAGGGTGTCAGCCCCAGCATTTT
TRBD1	TRBV12-3/TRBV12-4	TRBJ2-7	.	CASSTGTGIYEQYF	TGTGCCAGCAGTACTGGGACAGGGATCTACGAGCAGTACTTC
.	TRBV27	TRBJ1-6	.	CASTAGAASSPLHF	TGTGCCAGCACTGCGGGGGCAGCTAGTTCACCCCTCCACTTT
.	TRBV18	TRBJ2-3	.	CASSPGQILTDTQYF	TGTGCCAGCTCACCCGGGCAGATCCTCACAGATACGCAGTATTTT
.	TRBV5-1	TRBJ1-5	few	CASSLEGQFNQPQHF	TGCGCCAGCAGCTTGGAAGGGCAGTTCAATCAGCCCCAGCATTTT
TRBD1	TRBV12-3/TRBV12-4	TRBJ2-5	many	CASRTATGGGETQYF	TGTGCCAGCAGGACAGCGACAGGGGGCGGAGAGACCCAGTACTTC
.	TRBV20-1	TRBJ1-5	many	CSARAGDYSQPQHF	TGCAGTGCTAGAGCTGGAGATTATTCACAGCCCCAGCATTTT
.	TRBV9	TRBJ2-2	once	CASSVVRPGTGERFF	TGTGCCAGCAGCGTAGTGCGACCAGGCACCGGGGAGCGGTTTTTT
.	TRBV5-1	TRBJ1-1	.	CASSRGLSNTEAFF	TGCGCCAGCAGCAGGGGTCTTTCGAACACTGAAGCTTTCTTT
TRBD1	TRBV20-1	TRBJ2-1	.	CSASLRDRGYNEQFF	TGCAGTGCTAGCCTACGGGACAGGGGTTACAATGAGCAGTTCTTC
TRBD1	TRBV2	TRBJ1-5	.	CASSVGQGCQPQHF	TGTGCCAGCAGTGTGGGACAGGGTTGTCAGCCCCAGCATTTT
.	TRBV7-2	TRBJ2-7	many	CASSLAMPVITYEQYF	TGTGCCAGCAGCTTAGCGATGCCAGTTATAACCTACGAGCAGTACTTC
TRBD1	TRBV6-4	TRBJ2-2	many	CASSAKGADTGELFF	TGTGCCAGCAGTGCAAAGGGGGCGGACACCGGGGAGCTGTTTTTT
TRBD2	TRBV7-2	TRBJ2-4	few	CASSRTSGGLVKNIQYF	TGTGCCAGCAGCCGGACTAGCGGGGGGCTGGTCAAAAACATTCAGTACTTC
TRBD2	TRBV5-6	TRBJ2-3	few	CASSSLAGGVYTQYF	TGTGCCAGCAGCTCACTAGCGGGGGGCGTATATACGCAGTATTTT
.	TRBV27	TRBJ1-1	many	CASSLRQSNTEAFF	TGTGCCAGCAGTCTTCGACAGAGTAACACTGAAGCTTTCTTT
.	TRBV6-5	TRBJ2-3	few	CASSSFNTDTQYF	TGTGCCAGCAGCTCTTTTAACACAGATACGCAGTATTTT
.	TRBV6-2/TRBV6-3	TRBJ1-6	.	CASSYGGSNSPLHF	TGTGCCAGCAGTTACGGGGGAAGCAATTCACCCCTCCACTTT
.	TRBV7-9	TRBJ2-3	few	CASSPRTPTLAQYF	TGTGCCAGCAGCCCGAGGACCCCGACGTTGGCGCAGTATTTT
.	TRBV18	TRBJ2-3	.	CASSPPVGSDTQYF	TGTGCCAGCTCACCACCGGTTGGGTCAGATACGCAGTATTTT
TRBD1	TRBV6-1	TRBJ2-5	few	CASSEPGQGSETQYF	TGTGCCAGCAGTGAACCGGGACAGGGGTCGGAGACCCAGTACTTC
TRBD1	TRBV28	TRBJ2-5	many	CAGSGGAEETQYF	TGTGCCGGCTCAGGGGGCGCAGAAGAGACCCAGTACTTC
TRBD1	TRBV6-5	TRBJ1-1	many	CASSRRDRGSEAFF	TGTGCCAGCAGTCGCCGGGACAGGGGGTCGGAAGCTTTCTTT
.	TRBV30	TRBJ1-4	few	CAWSPVDSRNEKLFF	TGTGCCTGGAGTCCCGTGGACAGTCGGAATGAAAAACTGTTTTTT